This entry features one T cell receptor beta chain sequence. The antigen remains unidentified. The study drew its donors from healthy HIV-negative adults without recent acute infections or vaccinations. Genomic DNA, for the unsorted samples, came from tens of millions of PBMCs. The data belong to a study of shared clonotypes between healthy human individuals. Germline assignment: CDR1 GTSNPN and CDR2 SVGIG (reference sequence). Trimming cost V 4 bases and J 0 bases, with 7 bases left between them. The CDR3 sequence is 13 residues long. Study outcomes and limitations: Blood was the sole source, and tissue repertoires probably differ.

Replicate PCRs run on unsorted PBMC used around 330 ng DNA, which was approximately 30,000 T cell genomes. Generated by immunoSEQ multiplex PCR, the TCRdb table keeps only in-frame clones and is missing some. This table holds more than 400,000 clones, around four fifths found once. This sequence originates from a woman aged 40 to 49 in good health. Some clones in this sample may be carry-over from other donors' samples. This sequence joins TRBV30 and TRBJ2-4; D is unclear. The sequenced sample consisted of PBMCs. CDR3 sequence: CAWNHLAKNIQYF. The CDR3, as DNA: TGTGCCTGGAATCACCTAGCCAAAAACATTCAGTACTTC.